This T cell receptor beta chain was identified during a study of vaccination effects on CD4 cells after COVID-19. This clone was seen more than once but under ten times. Its antigen is as yet unknown. CD4+ T cells specific for antigen were expanded with viral peptide pools by the ViraFEST assay before sequencing. Scientists isolated CD4+ T cells after a roughly 10-day culture period ended. According to the study, vaccine recipients showed no prior SARS-CoV-2 infection and negative nucleocapsid antibodies. The V gene lost 2 bases and the J gene lost 5 bases, with 10 bases spanning the gap. Germline values: CDR1 SGHRS, CDR2 YFSETQ. The CDR3 length is 14 residues. Profiled with immunoSEQ multiplex PCR; TCRdb holds only in-frame clones, not every one. The sample shows 25,000 to 30,000 clones, more than 65% of them seen only once.

Sequenced material: CD4+ T cells from PBMCs cultured with HCoV-NL63 spike peptides, taken before COVID-19 vaccination. The gene calls are TRBV5-1 and TRBJ2-2, with D perhaps TRBD2 (5 bases). The receptor was derived from a human donor who received a COVID-19 vaccine. In nucleotides, the CDR3 is TGCGCCAGCAGCTTACTAGTGGCGACCGGGGAGCTGTTTTTT. Its protein is CASSLLVATGELFF.